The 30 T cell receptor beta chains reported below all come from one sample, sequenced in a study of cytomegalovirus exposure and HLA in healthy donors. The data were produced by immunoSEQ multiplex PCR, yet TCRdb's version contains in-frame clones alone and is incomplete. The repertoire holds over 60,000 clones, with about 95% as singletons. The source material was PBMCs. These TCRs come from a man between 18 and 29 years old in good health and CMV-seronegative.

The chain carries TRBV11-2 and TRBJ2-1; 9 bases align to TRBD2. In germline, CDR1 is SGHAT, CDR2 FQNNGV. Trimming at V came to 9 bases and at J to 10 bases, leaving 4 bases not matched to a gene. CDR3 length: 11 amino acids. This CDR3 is CASTLAGEQFF. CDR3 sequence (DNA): TGTGCCAGTACCCTAGCGGGGGAGCAGTTCTTC.

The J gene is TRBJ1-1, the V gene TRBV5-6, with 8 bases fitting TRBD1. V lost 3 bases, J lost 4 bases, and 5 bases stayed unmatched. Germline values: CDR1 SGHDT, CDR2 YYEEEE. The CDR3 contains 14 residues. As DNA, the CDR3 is TGTGCCAGCAGCTGGGACAGGAAGGGCACTGAAGCTTTCTTT. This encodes CASSWDRKGTEAFF.

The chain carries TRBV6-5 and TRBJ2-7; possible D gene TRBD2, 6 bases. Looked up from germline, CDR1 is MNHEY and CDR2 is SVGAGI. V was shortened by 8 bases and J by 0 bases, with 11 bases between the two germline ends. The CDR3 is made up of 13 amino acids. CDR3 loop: CASAEGSSYEQYF. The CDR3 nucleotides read TGTGCCAGCGCGGAGGGAAGCTCCTACGAGCAGTACTTC.

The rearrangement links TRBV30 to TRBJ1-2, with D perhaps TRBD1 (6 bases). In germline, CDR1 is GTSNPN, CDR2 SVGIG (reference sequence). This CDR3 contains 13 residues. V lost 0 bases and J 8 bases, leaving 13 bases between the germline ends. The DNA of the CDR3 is TGTGCCTGGAGTGTCCCAGGGGCCGGCGGCTACACCTTC. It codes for CAWSVPGAGGYTF. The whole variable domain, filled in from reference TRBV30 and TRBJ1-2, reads SQTIHQWPATLVQPVGSPLSLECTVEGTSNPNLYWYRQAAGRGLQLLFYSVGIGQISSEVPQNLSASRPQDRQFILSSKKLLLSDSGFYLCAWSVPGAGGYTFGSGTRLTVV.

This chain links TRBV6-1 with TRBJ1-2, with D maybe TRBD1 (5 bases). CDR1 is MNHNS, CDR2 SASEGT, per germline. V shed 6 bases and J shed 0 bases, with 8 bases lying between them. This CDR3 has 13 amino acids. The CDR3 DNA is TGTGCCAGCAGACAGGCGTCTAACTATGGCTACACCTTC. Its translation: CASRQASNYGYTF.

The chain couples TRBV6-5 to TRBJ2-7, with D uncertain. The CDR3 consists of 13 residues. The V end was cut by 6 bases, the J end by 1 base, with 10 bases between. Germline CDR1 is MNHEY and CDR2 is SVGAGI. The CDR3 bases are TGTGCCAGCAGGAGGTCCCTATCCTACGAGCAGTACTTC. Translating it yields CASRRSLSYEQYF.

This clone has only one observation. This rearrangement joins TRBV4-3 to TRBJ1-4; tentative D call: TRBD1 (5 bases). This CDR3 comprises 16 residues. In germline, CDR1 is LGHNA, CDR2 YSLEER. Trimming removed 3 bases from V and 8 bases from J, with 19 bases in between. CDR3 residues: CASSHLMGQGWEKLFF. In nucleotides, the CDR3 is TGCGCCAGCAGCCATCTAATGGGGCAGGGATGGGAAAAACTGTTTTTT.

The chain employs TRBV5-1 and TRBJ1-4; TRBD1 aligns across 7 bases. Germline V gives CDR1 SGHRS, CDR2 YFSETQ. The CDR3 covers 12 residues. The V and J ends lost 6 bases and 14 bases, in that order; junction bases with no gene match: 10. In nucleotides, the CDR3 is TGCGCCAGCACATTGCCTCCGGGACAGCTGTTTTTT. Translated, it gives CASTLPPGQLFF.

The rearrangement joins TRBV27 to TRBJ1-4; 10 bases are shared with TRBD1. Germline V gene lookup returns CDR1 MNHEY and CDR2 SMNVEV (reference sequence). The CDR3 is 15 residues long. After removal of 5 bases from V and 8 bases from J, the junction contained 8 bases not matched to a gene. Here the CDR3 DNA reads TGTGCCAGCAGTCCCCTGACAGGGGGCGACGAAAAACTGTTTTTT. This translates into CASSPLTGGDEKLFF.

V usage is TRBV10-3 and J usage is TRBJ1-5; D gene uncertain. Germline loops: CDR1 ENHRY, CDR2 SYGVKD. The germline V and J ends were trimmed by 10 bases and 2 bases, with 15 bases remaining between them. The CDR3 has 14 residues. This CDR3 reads CATSRQAGNQPQHF. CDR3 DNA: TGTGCCACCTCAAGGCAGGCAGGCAATCAGCCCCAGCATTTT.

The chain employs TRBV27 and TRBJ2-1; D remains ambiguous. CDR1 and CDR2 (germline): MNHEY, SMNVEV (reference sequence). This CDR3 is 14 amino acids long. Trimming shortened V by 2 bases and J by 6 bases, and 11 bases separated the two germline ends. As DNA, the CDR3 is TGTGCCAGCAGTTTACGTCGACGGAGCAATGAGCAGTTCTTC. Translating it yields CASSLRRRSNEQFF.

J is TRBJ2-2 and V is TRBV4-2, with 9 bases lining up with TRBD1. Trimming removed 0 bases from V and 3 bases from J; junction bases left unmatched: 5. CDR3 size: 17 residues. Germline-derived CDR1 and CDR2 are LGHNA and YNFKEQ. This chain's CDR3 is CASSQEAGTGYTGELFF. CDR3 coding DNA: TGTGCCAGCAGCCAAGAAGCCGGGACAGGGTACACCGGGGAGCTGTTTTTT.

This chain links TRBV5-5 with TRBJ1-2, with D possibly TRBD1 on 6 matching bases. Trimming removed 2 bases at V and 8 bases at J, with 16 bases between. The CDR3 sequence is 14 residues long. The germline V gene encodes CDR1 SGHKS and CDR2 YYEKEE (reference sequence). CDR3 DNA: TGTGCCAGCAGCTTATGGCAGGGGACCGACGGCTACACCTTC. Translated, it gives CASSLWQGTDGYTF.

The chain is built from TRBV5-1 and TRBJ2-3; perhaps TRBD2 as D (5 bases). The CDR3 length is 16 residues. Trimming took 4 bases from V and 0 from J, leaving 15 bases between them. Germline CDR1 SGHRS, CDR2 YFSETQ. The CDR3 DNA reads TGCGCCAGCAGCCCGCCGAGGGAAACTAGCACAGATACGCAGTATTTT. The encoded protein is CASSPPRETSTDTQYF.

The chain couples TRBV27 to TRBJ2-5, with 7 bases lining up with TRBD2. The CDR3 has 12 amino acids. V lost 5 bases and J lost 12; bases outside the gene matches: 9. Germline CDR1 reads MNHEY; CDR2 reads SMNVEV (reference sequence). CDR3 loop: CASSPRGLVEYF. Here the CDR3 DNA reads TGTGCCAGCAGTCCCCGCGGACTAGTTGAGTACTTC.

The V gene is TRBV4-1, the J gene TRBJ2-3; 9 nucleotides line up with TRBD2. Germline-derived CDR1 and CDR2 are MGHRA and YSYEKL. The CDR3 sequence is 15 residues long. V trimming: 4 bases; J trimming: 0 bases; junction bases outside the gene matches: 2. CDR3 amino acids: CASSLTSGSTDTQYF. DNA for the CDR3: TGCGCCAGCAGCCTTACTAGCGGGAGCACAGATACGCAGTATTTT.

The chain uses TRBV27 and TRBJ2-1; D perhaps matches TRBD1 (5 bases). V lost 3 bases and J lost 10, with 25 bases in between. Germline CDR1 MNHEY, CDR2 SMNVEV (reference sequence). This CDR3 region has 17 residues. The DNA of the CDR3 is TGTGCCAGCAGTTTCAGTTTGGTGGGGCGTATCCACACCGAGCAGTTCTTC. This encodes CASSFSLVGRIHTEQFF.

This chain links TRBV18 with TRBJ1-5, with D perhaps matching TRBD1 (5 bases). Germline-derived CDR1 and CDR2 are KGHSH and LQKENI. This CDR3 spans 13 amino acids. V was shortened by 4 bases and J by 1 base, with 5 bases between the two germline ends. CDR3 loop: CASSQGSNQPQHF. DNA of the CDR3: TGTGCCAGCTCACAGGGGAGCAATCAGCCCCAGCATTTT.

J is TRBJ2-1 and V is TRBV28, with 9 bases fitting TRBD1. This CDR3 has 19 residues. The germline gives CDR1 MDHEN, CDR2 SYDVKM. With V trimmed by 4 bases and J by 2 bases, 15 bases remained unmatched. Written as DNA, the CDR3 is TGTGCCAGCAGTTATACAGGGGGCCGATCCTACTCTCCCTACAATGAGCAGTTCTTC. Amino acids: CASSYTGGRSYSPYNEQFF.

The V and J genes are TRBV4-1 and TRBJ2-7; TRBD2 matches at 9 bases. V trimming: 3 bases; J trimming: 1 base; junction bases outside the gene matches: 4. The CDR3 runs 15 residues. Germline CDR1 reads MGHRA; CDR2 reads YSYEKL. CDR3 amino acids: CASSQSAGGSYEQYF. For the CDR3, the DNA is TGCGCCAGCAGCCAGTCAGCGGGGGGTTCCTACGAGCAGTACTTC.

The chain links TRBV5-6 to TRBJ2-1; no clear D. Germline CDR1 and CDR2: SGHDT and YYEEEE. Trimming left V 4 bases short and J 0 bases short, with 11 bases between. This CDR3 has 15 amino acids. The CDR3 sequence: CASSVDPSSYNEQFF. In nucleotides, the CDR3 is TGTGCCAGCAGCGTGGACCCGAGCTCCTACAATGAGCAGTTCTTC.

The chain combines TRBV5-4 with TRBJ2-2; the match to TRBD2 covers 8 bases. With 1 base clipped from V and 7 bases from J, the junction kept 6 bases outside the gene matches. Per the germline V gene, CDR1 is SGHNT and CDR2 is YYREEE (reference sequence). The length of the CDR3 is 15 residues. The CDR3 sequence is CASSLFGGGVGELFF. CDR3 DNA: TGTGCCAGCAGCTTGTTCGGGGGGGGCGTCGGGGAGCTGTTTTTT. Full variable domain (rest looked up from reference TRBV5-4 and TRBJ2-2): ETGVTQSPTHLIKTRGQQVTLRCSSQSGHNTVSWYQQALGQGPQFIFQYYREEENGRGNFPPRFSGLQFPNYSSELNVNALELDDSALYLCASSLFGGGVGELFFGEGSRLTVL.

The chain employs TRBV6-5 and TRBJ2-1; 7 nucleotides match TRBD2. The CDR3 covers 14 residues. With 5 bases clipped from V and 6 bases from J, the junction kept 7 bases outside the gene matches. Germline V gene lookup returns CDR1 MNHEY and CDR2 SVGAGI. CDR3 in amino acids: CASSKRDFLNEQFF. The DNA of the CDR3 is TGTGCCAGCAGTAAGCGGGACTTCCTCAATGAGCAGTTCTTC.

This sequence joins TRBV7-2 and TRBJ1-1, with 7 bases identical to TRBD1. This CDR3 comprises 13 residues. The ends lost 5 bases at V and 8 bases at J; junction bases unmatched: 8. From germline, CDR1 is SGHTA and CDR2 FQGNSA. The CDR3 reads CASSITVRGEAFF. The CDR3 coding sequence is TGTGCCAGCAGCATTACAGTCAGGGGGGAAGCTTTCTTT.

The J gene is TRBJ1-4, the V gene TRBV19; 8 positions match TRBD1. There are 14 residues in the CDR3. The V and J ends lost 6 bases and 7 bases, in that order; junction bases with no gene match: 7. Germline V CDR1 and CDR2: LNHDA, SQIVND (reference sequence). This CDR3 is CASSSGGPGEKLFF. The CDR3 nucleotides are TGTGCCAGTAGCTCAGGGGGCCCGGGTGAAAAACTGTTTTTT.

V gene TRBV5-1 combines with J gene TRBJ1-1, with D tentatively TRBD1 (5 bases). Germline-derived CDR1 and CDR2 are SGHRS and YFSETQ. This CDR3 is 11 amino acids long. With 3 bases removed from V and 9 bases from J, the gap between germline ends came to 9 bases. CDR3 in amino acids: CASSWGEKAFF. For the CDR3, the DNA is TGCGCCAGCAGCTGGGGGGAGAAAGCTTTCTTT.

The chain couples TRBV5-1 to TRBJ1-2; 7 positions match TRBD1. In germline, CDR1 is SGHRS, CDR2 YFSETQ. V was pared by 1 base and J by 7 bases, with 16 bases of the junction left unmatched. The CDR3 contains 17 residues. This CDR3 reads CASSLRVQARGSAGYTF. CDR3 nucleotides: TGCGCCAGCAGCTTGCGTGTCCAGGCCAGGGGGTCGGCTGGCTACACCTTC. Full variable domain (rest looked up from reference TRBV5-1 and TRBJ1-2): KAGVTQTPRYLIKTRGQQVTLSCSPISGHRSVSWYQQTPGQGLQFLFEYFSETQRNKGNFPGRFSGRQFSNSRSEMNVSTLELGDSALYLCASSLRVQARGSAGYTFGSGTRLTVV.

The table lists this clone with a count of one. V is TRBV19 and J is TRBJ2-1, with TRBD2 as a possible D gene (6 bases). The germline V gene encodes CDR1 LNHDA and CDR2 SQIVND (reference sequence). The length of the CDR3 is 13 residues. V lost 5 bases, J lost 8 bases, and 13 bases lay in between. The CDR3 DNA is TGTGCCAGTAGTCCCCGACTAGTCTATGAGCAGTTCTTC. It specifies CASSPRLVYEQFF.

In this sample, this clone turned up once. The CDR3 is CASGQNTIYF. The CDR3 nucleotides are TGTGCCAGTGGACAAAACACCATATATTTT. This chain joins TRBV19 and TRBJ1-3, with D possibly TRBD1 on 5 matching bases. From germline, CDR1 is LNHDA and CDR2 SQIVND (reference sequence). The CDR3 runs to 10 residues. V lost 8 bases and J lost 6, with 5 bases in between. The variable domain in full, completed from reference TRBV19 and TRBJ1-3, reads DGGITQSPKYLFRKEGQNVTLSCEQNLNHDAMYWYRQDPGQGLRLIYYSQIVNDFQKGDIAEGYSVSREKKESFPLTVTSAQKNPTAFYLCASGQNTIYFGEGSWLTVV.

CDR3 protein: CASSQFGVGVGSNQPQHF. The CDR3 DNA reads TGCGCCAGCAGTCAATTTGGGGTAGGGGTGGGTAGCAATCAGCCCCAGCATTTT. The rearrangement joins TRBV23-1 to TRBJ1-5, with D perhaps matching TRBD1 (5 bases). TRBV23-1 is annotated as an ORF whose role is uncertain. Trimming removed 1 base at V and 0 bases at J, with 16 bases between. This CDR3 contains 18 residues.